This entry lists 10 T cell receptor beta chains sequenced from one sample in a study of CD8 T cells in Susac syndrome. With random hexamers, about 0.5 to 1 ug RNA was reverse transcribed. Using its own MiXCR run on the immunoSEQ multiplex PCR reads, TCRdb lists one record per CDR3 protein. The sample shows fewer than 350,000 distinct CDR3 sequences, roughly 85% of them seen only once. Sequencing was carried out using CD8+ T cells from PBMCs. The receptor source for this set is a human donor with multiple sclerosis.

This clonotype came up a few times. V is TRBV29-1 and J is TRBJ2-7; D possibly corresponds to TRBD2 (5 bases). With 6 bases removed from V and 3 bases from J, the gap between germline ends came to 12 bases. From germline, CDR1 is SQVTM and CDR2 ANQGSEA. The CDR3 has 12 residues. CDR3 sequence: CSVRGGGYEQYF. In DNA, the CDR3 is TGCAGCGTACGAGGAGGCGGCTACGAGCAGTACTTC.

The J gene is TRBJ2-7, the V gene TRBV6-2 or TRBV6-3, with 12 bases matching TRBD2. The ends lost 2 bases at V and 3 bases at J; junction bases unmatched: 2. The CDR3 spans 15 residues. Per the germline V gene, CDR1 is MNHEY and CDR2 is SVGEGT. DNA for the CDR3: TGTGCCAGCAGTTACCCGGGACTAGCGGGCTACGAGCAGTACTTC. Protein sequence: CASSYPGLAGYEQYF.

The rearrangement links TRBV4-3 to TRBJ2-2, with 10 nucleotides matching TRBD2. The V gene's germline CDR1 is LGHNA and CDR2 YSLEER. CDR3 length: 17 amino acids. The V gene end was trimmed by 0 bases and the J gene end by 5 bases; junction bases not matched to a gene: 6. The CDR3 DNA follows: TGCGCCAGCAGCCAAGATCGGGGTAGCGGGAGGACCGGGGAGCTGTTTTTT. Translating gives CASSQDRGSGRTGELFF.

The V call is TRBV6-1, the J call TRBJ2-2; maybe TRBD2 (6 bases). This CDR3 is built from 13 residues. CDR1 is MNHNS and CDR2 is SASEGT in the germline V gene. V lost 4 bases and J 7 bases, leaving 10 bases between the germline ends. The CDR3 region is CASSGLADGELFF. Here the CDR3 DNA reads TGTGCCAGCAGTGGATTAGCGGACGGGGAGCTGTTTTTT.

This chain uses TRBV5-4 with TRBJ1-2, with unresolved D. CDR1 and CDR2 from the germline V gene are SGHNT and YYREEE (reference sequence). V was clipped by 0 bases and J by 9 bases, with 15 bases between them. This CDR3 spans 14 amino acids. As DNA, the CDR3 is TGTGCCAGCAGCTTGGTTCTGGACGGCCTTAGCTACACCTTC. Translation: CASSLVLDGLSYTF.

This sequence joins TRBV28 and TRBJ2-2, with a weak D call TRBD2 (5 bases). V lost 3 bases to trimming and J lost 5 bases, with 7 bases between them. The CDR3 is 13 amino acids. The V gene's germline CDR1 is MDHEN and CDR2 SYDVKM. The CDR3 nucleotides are TGTGCCAGCAGTTTTGAGCGGACCGGGGAGCTGTTTTTT. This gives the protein CASSFERTGELFF.

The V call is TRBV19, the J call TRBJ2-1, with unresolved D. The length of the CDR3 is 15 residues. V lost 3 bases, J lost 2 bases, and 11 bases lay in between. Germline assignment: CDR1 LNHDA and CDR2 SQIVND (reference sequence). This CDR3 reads CASSMAGSTYNEQFF. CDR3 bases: TGTGCCAGTAGTATGGCCGGGTCTACCTACAATGAGCAGTTCTTC.

Here the CDR3 DNA reads TGTGCCAGCAGTCCCGGGACTAGCGCCTACAATGAGCAGTTCTTC. It encodes CASSPGTSAYNEQFF. The chain recombines TRBV27 with TRBJ2-1, with 10 positions matching TRBD2. The CDR3 extends over 15 amino acids. V was pared by 5 bases and J by 2 bases, with 3 bases of the junction left unmatched. Germline V gene sequence: CDR1 MNHEY, CDR2 SMNVEV (reference sequence).

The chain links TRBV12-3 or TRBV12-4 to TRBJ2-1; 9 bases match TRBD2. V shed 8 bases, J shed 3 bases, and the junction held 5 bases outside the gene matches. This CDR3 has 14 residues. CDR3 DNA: TGTGCCAGCGAGGGACTAGCCCACTACAATGAGCAGTTCTTC. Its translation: CASEGLAHYNEQFF.

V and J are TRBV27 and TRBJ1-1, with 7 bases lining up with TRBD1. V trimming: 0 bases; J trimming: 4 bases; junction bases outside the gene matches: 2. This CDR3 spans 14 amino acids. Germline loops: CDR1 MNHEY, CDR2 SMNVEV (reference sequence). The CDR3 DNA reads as TGTGCCAGCAGTTTATCGTACAGGGGCACTGAAGCTTTCTTT. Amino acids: CASSLSYRGTEAFF.